These 27 T cell receptor beta chains originate from one sample sequenced in a study of T cells in pancreatic ductal adenocarcinoma. Selected pancreatic ductal adenocarcinoma patients had undergone surgery without neoadjuvant therapy. Using immunoSEQ multiplex PCR, the repertoire was profiled, and TCRdb retains in-frame clones only, with some absent. In the table there are around 31,000 clones, approximately 92% of which are singletons. Source material: PBMCs. The receptors derive from a human donor with pancreatic ductal adenocarcinoma.

V is TRBV28 and J is TRBJ1-1; tentative D call: TRBD1 (5 bases). Between the trimmed V and J ends, which lost 3 bases and 5 bases, there was a span of 16 bases. Per germline, CDR1 MDHEN and CDR2 SYDVKM. This CDR3 contains 15 residues. CDR3 amino acids: CASSLRAGVATEAFF. The CDR3, as DNA: TGTGCCAGCAGTTTGCGGGCGGGGGTGGCGACTGAAGCTTTCTTT.

The chain links TRBV11-2 to TRBJ2-3; maybe TRBD2 (5 bases). V lost 7 bases, J lost 8 bases, and 19 bases lay in between. There are 14 residues in the CDR3. The germline V gene has CDR1 SGHAT and CDR2 FQNNGV. For the CDR3, the DNA is TGTGCCAGCACCCCCGACGGAGGAACAATTACGCAGTATTTT. It codes for CASTPDGGTITQYF.

The chain is built from TRBV10-1 and TRBJ1-5, with a tentative D call TRBD1 (6 bases). Deletions cut 0 bases from V and 5 bases from J, with 11 bases between. There are 15 residues in the CDR3. Germline V gene lookup returns CDR1 WNHNN and CDR2 SYGVQD (reference sequence). This CDR3 is CASSESKGGDQPQHF. The CDR3 DNA sequence: TGCGCCAGCAGTGAGTCGAAAGGGGGGGATCAGCCCCAGCATTTT.

The chain links TRBV27 to TRBJ2-7; D not certain. The germline V gene has CDR1 MNHEY and CDR2 SMNVEV (reference sequence). This CDR3 is built from 15 residues. Trimming took 6 bases from V and 1 from J, leaving 16 bases between them. DNA of the CDR3: TGTGCCAGCAGGCTATCAGAAAAAGGGTCCTACGAGCAGTACTTC. Its protein product is CASRLSEKGSYEQYF.

This chain joins TRBV4-3 and TRBJ2-3; D is uncertain. The CDR3 spans 14 residues. CDR1 is LGHNA and CDR2 is YSLEER in the germline V gene. The ends were cut back, 0 bases at V and 0 bases at J, with 4 bases in the middle. The DNA of the CDR3 is TGCGCCAGCAGCCAAGACTTTAGCACAGATACGCAGTATTTT. This gives the protein CASSQDFSTDTQYF.

The V and J genes are TRBV9 and TRBJ2-2, with D perhaps TRBD1 (6 bases). Germline V lookup: CDR1 SGDLS, CDR2 YYNGEE. The germline V and J ends were trimmed by 3 bases and 8 bases, with 14 bases remaining between them. The CDR3 has 14 residues. CDR3 amino acids: CASSAGQRLGELFF. DNA of the CDR3: TGTGCCAGCAGCGCAGGACAGCGACTAGGGGAGCTGTTTTTT. Variable domain in full (rest from reference TRBV9 and TRBJ2-2): DSGVTQTPKHLITATGQRVTLRCSPRSGDLSVYWYQQSLDQGLQFLIQYYNGEERAKGNILERFSAQQFPDLHSELNLSSLELGDSALYFCASSAGQRLGELFFGEGSRLTVL.

The J gene is TRBJ1-1, the V gene TRBV6-5, with 10 bases that match TRBD1. Trimming cost V 0 bases and J 5 bases; bases outside gene matches: 3. The CDR3 contains 15 residues. The germline V gene has CDR1 MNHEY and CDR2 SVGAGI. The CDR3 DNA follows: TGTGCCAGCAGTTACTCCCGGGACAGGGGAACTGAAGCTTTCTTT. This sequence encodes CASSYSRDRGTEAFF.

The chain joins TRBV21-1 to TRBJ1-4. TRBV21-1 is designated a pseudogene. The CDR3 runs 15 residues. As DNA, the CDR3 is TGTGCCAGCAGCCGCGGACGTGCAACTAATGAAAAACTGTTTTTT. It is translated as CASSRGRATNEKLFF.

In the case of this clone: At one boundary the junction diverges from the germline segment, which might be a read error. The chain is built from TRBV5-4 and TRBJ1-2; 7 bases agree with TRBD1. Germline V CDR1 and CDR2: SGHNT, YYREEE (reference sequence). This CDR3 contains 14 residues. The CDR3 bases are TGTGCCAGCAGTTTGGACAGGCTGGATGCTGGCTACACCTTC. This encodes CASSLDRLDAGYTF.

The gene calls are TRBV19 and TRBJ1-5; 7 nucleotides align to TRBD1. The CDR3 sequence is 15 residues long. The junction had 3 bases not matched to a gene; V was cut back by 2 bases and J by 2 bases. The germline V gene encodes CDR1 LNHDA and CDR2 SQIVND (reference sequence). The CDR3 DNA reads TGTGCCAGTAGTATACAAGGGGGCCGCAATCAGCCCCAGCATTTT. Residues: CASSIQGGRNQPQHF.

The chain combines TRBV19 with TRBJ2-5; D is possibly TRBD1 (5 bases). V lost 5 bases to trimming and J lost 6 bases, with 16 bases between them. The CDR3 has 14 residues. Germline V lookup: CDR1 LNHDA, CDR2 SQIVND (reference sequence). As DNA, the CDR3 is TGTGCCAGTAGTGGGGCAGCTCTGGGAAAGACCCAGTACTTC. Amino acids: CASSGAALGKTQYF.

On this clone itself: Its ends do not fully match the called genes, so a read error is possible. This sequence joins TRBV30 and TRBJ2-7; perhaps TRBD1 as D (6 bases). This CDR3 comprises 11 residues. The V gene's germline CDR1 is GTSNPN and CDR2 SVGIG (reference sequence). This CDR3 reads CAWSSRTAWNF. DNA for the CDR3: TGTGCCTGGAGTTCTAGGACAGCCTGGAACTTC.

The chain is built from TRBV18 and TRBJ2-4; D is uncertain. The CDR3 is 18 residues long. Germline V CDR1 and CDR2: KGHSH, LQKENI. Trimming pared 2 bases from V and 1 base from J, leaving 18 bases between. CDR3 residues: CASSPRLRVRVAKNIQYF. The CDR3 region has the DNA TGTGCCAGCTCACCAAGACTCCGGGTCCGGGTGGCCAAAAACATTCAGTACTTC.

CDR3 nucleotides: TGCGCCAGCAGCCAGCCGACAGGGGGAAACACCATATATTTT. This codes for CASSQPTGGNTIYF. The chain carries TRBV4-1 and TRBJ1-3; 7 bases align to TRBD1. The germline V gene encodes CDR1 MGHRA and CDR2 YSYEKL. With V trimmed by 3 bases and J by 4 bases, 3 bases remained unmatched. There are 14 residues in the CDR3.

The chain couples TRBV7-2 to TRBJ2-6, with TRBD1 matching over 7 bases. Trimming cost V 6 bases and J 0 bases; bases outside gene matches: 2. Looked up from germline, CDR1 is SGHTA and CDR2 is FQGNSA. The CDR3 runs 15 residues. CDR3 coding DNA: TGTGCCAGCAGTCCAGGGGGCTCTGGGGCCAACGTCCTGACTTTC. Translated, it gives CASSPGGSGANVLTF.

The chain has TRBV30 and TRBJ2-7; D may be TRBD1 (5 bases). Germline-derived CDR1 and CDR2 are GTSNPN and SVGIG (reference sequence). The V gene lost 5 bases and the J gene lost 0 bases, with 14 bases spanning the gap. The CDR3 has 14 residues. The CDR3 DNA reads TGTGCCTGGGGGGCAGTGTCTAGCTCCTACGAGCAGTACTTC. Its translation: CAWGAVSSSYEQYF.

This sequence joins TRBV5-1 and TRBJ1-1; no definite D call. Germline loops: CDR1 SGHRS, CDR2 YFSETQ. The CDR3 is 15 amino acids. V was clipped by 4 bases and J by 3 bases, with 16 bases between them. The CDR3 DNA reads TGCGCCAGCAGCCGGGAGAGTCGGGCGGACACTGAAGCTTTCTTT. Its protein is CASSRESRADTEAFF.

J is TRBJ2-1 and V is TRBV27, with TRBD2 identical over 7 bases. There are 17 residues in the CDR3. V gave up 1 base and J gave up 0 bases; unmatched junction bases: 6. Germline-derived CDR1 and CDR2 are MNHEY and SMNVEV (reference sequence). CDR3: CASSLWASGASYNEQFF. The CDR3 bases are TGTGCCAGCAGTTTATGGGCTAGCGGAGCCTCCTACAATGAGCAGTTCTTC.

This chain joins TRBV29-1 and TRBJ1-1; tentative D call: TRBD1 (5 bases). The CDR3 is made up of 12 amino acids. V lost 6 bases and J lost 4, with 12 bases in between. CDR1 is SQVTM and CDR2 is ANQGSEA in the germline V gene. CDR3 sequence (DNA): TGCAGCGTCCCGGCGGGGGGCACTGAAGCTTTCTTT. Translation gives CSVPAGGTEAFF.

V and J are TRBV2 and TRBJ1-5; the D is unclear. V lost 5 bases and J 1 base, leaving 18 bases between the germline ends. The CDR3 extends over 17 amino acids. CDR1 SNHLY and CDR2 FYNNEI come from the germline V gene. CDR3 region: CASSPKGGVVSNQPQHF. The CDR3 DNA is TGTGCCAGCAGTCCAAAGGGCGGGGTGGTCAGCAATCAGCCCCAGCATTTT.

This chain uses TRBV21-1 with TRBJ2-3. TRBV21-1 is a known pseudogene. The CDR3 runs 15 residues. The CDR3 coding sequence is TGTGCCAGCAGCTTCCTGGCGGACCCTCCAGATACGCAGTATTTT. Protein: CASSFLADPPDTQYF.

This clone has just one count. The rearrangement joins TRBV23-1 to TRBJ1-2; TRBD1 matches 8 bases. TRBV23-1 is given ORF status, its function remaining uncertain. Trimming at V came to 3 bases and at J to 7 bases, leaving 16 bases not matched to a gene. This CDR3 spans 17 amino acids. Here the CDR3 DNA reads TGCGCCAGCAGTCACTGCCCCCCACGACAGGGGATGCTTGGCTACACCTTC. Amino acids: CASSHCPPRQGMLGYTF.

The chain has TRBV7-8 and TRBJ1-2; D gene ambiguous. V was cut by 1 base and J by 7 bases, with 7 bases left in between. The germline gives CDR1 SGHVS, CDR2 FQNEAQ. This CDR3 has 12 residues. In DNA form, the CDR3 reads TGTGCCAGCAGCTTAGATCCCGGTGGCTACACCTTC. This translates into CASSLDPGGYTF. Complete variable domain (other parts from reference TRBV7-8 and TRBJ1-2): GAGVSQSPRYKVAKRGQDVALRCDPISGHVSLFWYQQALGQGPEFLTYFQNEAQLDKSGLPSDRFFAERPEGSVSTLKIQRTQQEDSAVYLCASSLDPGGYTFGSGTRLTVV.

This chain connects TRBV7-2 to TRBJ2-5, with 8 bases aligning to TRBD1. The V gene end was trimmed by 4 bases and the J gene end by 2 bases; junction bases not matched to a gene: 12. Germline-derived CDR1 and CDR2 are SGHTA and FQGNSA. This CDR3 is 17 amino acids long. The DNA of the CDR3 is TGTGCCAGCAGCTCTAGGGGGGACAGGTGGAGGCAAGAGACCCAGTACTTC. This sequence encodes CASSSRGDRWRQETQYF.

This chain joins TRBV2 and TRBJ2-2; the D is unclear. V was trimmed by 11 bases and J by 0 bases, leaving 28 bases between them. Germline V gene sequence: CDR1 SNHLY, CDR2 FYNNEI. This CDR3 contains 19 residues. Written as DNA, the CDR3 is TGTGCCGTAAGAAAGACACGCTCCCAACCTCTCGCGAACACCGGGGAGCTGTTTTTT. It specifies CAVRKTRSQPLANTGELFF.

This clone was seen just once. This chain connects TRBV7-3 to TRBJ2-1; tentatively, D is TRBD2 (6 bases). Germline CDR1 and CDR2: SGHTA and FQGTGA. The CDR3 contains 14 residues. V was clipped by 1 base and J by 15 bases, with 19 bases between them. The CDR3 sequence: CASSLSYGSDSRFF. The DNA of the CDR3 is TGTGCCAGCAGCTTAAGTTACGGGAGTGACTCTAGGTTCTTC.

V gene TRBV10-2 combines with J gene TRBJ2-5; TRBD1 matches 10 bases. This CDR3 comprises 15 residues. The junction had 9 bases not matched to a gene; V was cut back by 6 bases and J by 5 bases. Germline loops: CDR1 WSHSY, CDR2 SAAADI. The CDR3 here is CASSLGQGRSETQYF. CDR3 in DNA: TGCGCCAGCAGCCTGGGACAGGGGAGGTCGGAGACCCAGTACTTC.